The clone carrying this TCR beta chain turned up a few times. Its target is unknown. This sample is part of a study of response to subunit inactivated influenza vaccine. Study findings and constraints: With each seasonal influenza vaccination, the authors suggested, few new T cells are recruited.

MiXCR, applied by TCRdb to the RT-PCR reads, yields one record per CDR3 protein. The sample yields more than 550,000 distinct CDR3 sequences, approximately 12% seen once. V trimming: 3 bases; J trimming: 0 bases; junction bases outside the gene matches: 5. CDR1 and CDR2 from the germline V gene are SGHTA and FQGNSA. The CDR3 totals 16 residues. This receptor was taken from a man aged 45-60 years who received an inactivated influenza vaccine. The genes are TRBV7-2 and TRBJ2-3, with 8 bases that match TRBD2. Sequences were derived from PBMCs from blood, sampled on the day of vaccination. DNA for the CDR3: TGTGCCAGCAGCTTTACTAGCGGTACTAGCACAGATACGCAGTATTTT. This sequence encodes CASSFTSGTSTDTQYF.